This is a list of T cell receptor beta chains from one sample in a study of CD8 T cells in ankylosing spondylitis. A single record per CDR3 protein comes from TCRdb applying MiXCR to the 5' RACE reads. The top ten hold 0.5% to 0.65% of the sample, which has 250,000 or so distinct CDR3 sequences, 20% to 30% seen once. The sequencing input was blood, either unsorted or a sorted T cell fraction (not recorded which). The source is a male donor with ankylosing spondylitis or in good health (not recorded which). CDR3s include the opening cysteine and the closing phenylalanine or tryptophan. Fields, in order: V gene, J gene, clone size, D gene, CDR3 protein, CDR3 DNA. D genes are given only for firm matches. Some rows have no size entry. The others give once, few or many, or a class for an expanded clone.

v_call: TRBV10-1
j_call: TRBJ2-7
clone_size: NA
d_call: NA
cdr3_aa: CASSESFGEQYF
cdr3_nt: TGCGCCAGCAGTGAGTCGTTTGGAGAGCAGTACTTC

v_call: TRBV10-3
j_call: TRBJ2-7
clone_size: NA
d_call: TRBD2
cdr3_aa: CAISESGGVYEQYF
cdr3_nt: TGTGCCATCAGTGAGTCGGGAGGGGTCTACGAGCAGTACTTC

v_call: TRBV20-1
j_call: TRBJ2-1
clone_size: many
d_call: TRBD2
cdr3_aa: CSASRLAGGSSYNEQFF
cdr3_nt: TGCAGTGCTAGTAGGCTAGCGGGGGGGAGCTCCTACAATGAGCAGTTCTTC

v_call: TRBV20-1
j_call: TRBJ2-1
clone_size: few
d_call: NA
cdr3_aa: CSAPARGVPSYNEQFF
cdr3_nt: TGCAGTGCTCCAGCCAGGGGGGTCCCCTCCTACAATGAGCAGTTCTTC

v_call: TRBV29-1
j_call: TRBJ2-1
clone_size: few
d_call: TRBD2
cdr3_aa: CSVELLAGVEGSYNEQFF
cdr3_nt: TGCAGCGTTGAACTATTAGCGGGGGTTGAGGGTTCCTACAATGAGCAGTTCTTC

v_call: TRBV12-3/TRBV12-4
j_call: TRBJ1-1
clone_size: NA
d_call: NA
cdr3_aa: CASSPDSWGTEAFF
cdr3_nt: TGTGCCAGCAGCCCAGACTCCTGGGGGACTGAAGCTTTCTTT

v_call: TRBV7-2
j_call: TRBJ2-7
clone_size: many
d_call: NA
cdr3_aa: CASSLKVYEQYF
cdr3_nt: TGTGCCAGCAGCTTAAAGGTTTACGAGCAGTACTTC

v_call: TRBV27
j_call: TRBJ2-7
clone_size: NA
d_call: NA
cdr3_aa: CASSSPAGTEQYF
cdr3_nt: TGTGCCAGCAGTTCCCCCGCCGGGACCGAGCAGTACTTC

v_call: TRBV10-3
j_call: TRBJ2-1
clone_size: NA
d_call: NA
cdr3_aa: CAIRRDLSSYNEQFF
cdr3_nt: TGTGCCATCAGAAGGGACTTGAGCTCCTACAATGAGCAGTTCTTC

v_call: TRBV27
j_call: TRBJ2-7
clone_size: many
d_call: NA
cdr3_aa: CASSLWGAEQYF
cdr3_nt: TGTGCCAGCAGTTTATGGGGAGCCGAGCAGTACTTC

v_call: TRBV5-5
j_call: TRBJ2-3
clone_size: NA
d_call: NA
cdr3_aa: CASSRTLLTDTQYF
cdr3_nt: TGTGCCAGCAGCAGAACCTTGCTCACAGATACGCAGTATTTT

v_call: TRBV18
j_call: TRBJ2-4
clone_size: NA
d_call: TRBD1
cdr3_aa: CASSPGTGGAKNIQYF
cdr3_nt: TGTGCCAGCTCACCCGGGACAGGGGGCGCCAAAAACATTCAGTACTTC

v_call: TRBV12-3/TRBV12-4
j_call: TRBJ2-1
clone_size: many
d_call: TRBD2
cdr3_aa: CASSFRRGEGGDEQFF
cdr3_nt: TGTGCCAGCAGTTTTCGGCGCGGGGAGGGTGGAGATGAGCAGTTCTTC

v_call: TRBV4-2
j_call: TRBJ2-2
clone_size: few
d_call: NA
cdr3_aa: CASSQVGPALELFF
cdr3_nt: TGTGCCAGCAGCCAAGTTGGTCCCGCCCTCGAGCTGTTTTTT

v_call: TRBV15
j_call: TRBJ2-5
clone_size: few
d_call: NA
cdr3_aa: CATSIGRETQYF
cdr3_nt: TGTGCCACCAGCATAGGGAGGGAGACCCAGTACTTC

v_call: TRBV15
j_call: TRBJ2-1
clone_size: NA
d_call: NA
cdr3_aa: CATSRVPDHNEQFF
cdr3_nt: TGTGCCACCAGCAGAGTGCCAGATCACAATGAGCAGTTCTTC

v_call: TRBV10-3
j_call: TRBJ2-3
clone_size: few
d_call: NA
cdr3_aa: CAISGGASTDTQYF
cdr3_nt: TGTGCCATCAGTGGAGGGGCTAGCACAGATACGCAGTATTTT

v_call: TRBV5-1
j_call: TRBJ2-1
clone_size: NA
d_call: NA
cdr3_aa: CASSLGGPGRFF
cdr3_nt: TGCGCCAGCAGCTTGGGAGGGCCCGGGCGGTTCTTC

v_call: TRBV12-3/TRBV12-4
j_call: TRBJ2-7
clone_size: many
d_call: TRBD1
cdr3_aa: CASSRDRTLGEQYF
cdr3_nt: TGTGCCAGCAGCCGGGACAGGACCCTGGGTGAGCAGTACTTC

v_call: TRBV5-3
j_call: TRBJ1-1
clone_size: few
d_call: NA
cdr3_aa: CARSLDPFGWALNTEAFF
cdr3_nt: TGTGCCAGAAGCTTGGACCCCTTCGGATGGGCACTGAACACTGAAGCTTTCTTT

v_call: TRBV6-1
j_call: TRBJ2-3
clone_size: NA
d_call: TRBD2
cdr3_aa: CASSPRSGTSGSTDTQYF
cdr3_nt: TGTGCCAGCAGCCCAAGATCGGGGACTAGCGGATCCACAGATACGCAGTATTTT

v_call: TRBV12-3/TRBV12-4
j_call: TRBJ2-2
clone_size: NA
d_call: TRBD1
cdr3_aa: CAYSGGVDTGELFF
cdr3_nt: TGTGCTTACTCAGGGGGCGTCGACACCGGGGAGCTGTTTTTT

v_call: TRBV23-1
j_call: TRBJ2-1
clone_size: NA
d_call: NA
cdr3_aa: CASSQLLF
cdr3_nt: TGCGCCAGCAGTCAACTCCTCTTC

v_call: TRBV20-1
j_call: TRBJ2-3
clone_size: many
d_call: NA
cdr3_aa: CSARIASTDTQYF
cdr3_nt: TGCAGTGCAAGAATAGCGAGCACAGATACGCAGTATTTT

v_call: TRBV10-3
j_call: TRBJ2-3
clone_size: few
d_call: NA
cdr3_aa: CAINPTGRVTDTQYF
cdr3_nt: TGTGCCATCAACCCGACAGGGAGGGTTACAGATACGCAGTATTTT

v_call: TRBV18
j_call: TRBJ2-5
clone_size: NA
d_call: NA
cdr3_aa: CASSPGVVQETQYF
cdr3_nt: TGTGCCAGCTCACCCGGGGTAGTCCAAGAGACCCAGTACTTC

v_call: TRBV29-1
j_call: TRBJ2-5
clone_size: many
d_call: NA
cdr3_aa: CSATPGTEETQYF
cdr3_nt: TGCAGCGCCACCCCCGGGACCGAAGAGACCCAGTACTTC

v_call: TRBV5-6
j_call: TRBJ2-3
clone_size: many
d_call: TRBD1
cdr3_aa: CASSPFTGTGGRDTQYF
cdr3_nt: TGTGCCAGCAGCCCGTTTACCGGGACAGGGGGCAGAGATACGCAGTATTTT

v_call: TRBV5-6
j_call: TRBJ2-4
clone_size: NA
d_call: NA
cdr3_aa: CASSSWTLAKNIQYF
cdr3_nt: TGTGCCAGCAGCTCCTGGACGCTAGCCAAAAACATTCAGTACTTC

v_call: TRBV12-3/TRBV12-4
j_call: TRBJ2-5
clone_size: many
d_call: NA
cdr3_aa: CASSLSQETQYF
cdr3_nt: TGTGCCAGCAGTTTATCCCAAGAGACCCAGTACTTC

v_call: TRBV20-1
j_call: TRBJ2-3
clone_size: many
d_call: NA
cdr3_aa: CSASVGGRSTDTQYF
cdr3_nt: TGCAGTGCTTCTGTCGGGGGCCGCTCCACAGATACGCAGTATTTT

v_call: TRBV29-1
j_call: TRBJ1-4
clone_size: many
d_call: NA
cdr3_aa: CSVEDVKGEKLFF
cdr3_nt: TGCAGCGTTGAAGACGTTAAGGGGGAAAAACTGTTTTTT

v_call: TRBV9
j_call: TRBJ1-2
clone_size: NA
d_call: NA
cdr3_aa: CASSLDAGGGGYTF
cdr3_nt: TGTGCCAGCAGCCTCGACGCCGGTGGAGGTGGCTACACCTTC

v_call: TRBV12-3/TRBV12-4
j_call: TRBJ2-4
clone_size: NA
d_call: TRBD1
cdr3_aa: CASSIRTGNIQYF
cdr3_nt: TGTGCCAGCAGCATACGGACAGGGAACATTCAGTACTTC

v_call: TRBV20-1
j_call: TRBJ2-3
clone_size: many
d_call: NA
cdr3_aa: CSVRRRGPPDTQYF
cdr3_nt: TGCAGTGTCCGCCGGCGGGGGCCCCCAGATACGCAGTATTTT

v_call: TRBV10-1
j_call: TRBJ2-4
clone_size: once
d_call: NA
cdr3_aa: CASSEGSLGDIQYF
cdr3_nt: TGCGCCAGCAGTGAAGGGTCACTAGGGGACATTCAGTACTTC

v_call: TRBV12-3/TRBV12-4
j_call: TRBJ2-5
clone_size: NA
d_call: NA
cdr3_aa: CASSNRVGTQYF
cdr3_nt: TGTGCCAGCAGCAACAGGGTTGGCACCCAGTACTTC

v_call: TRBV12-3/TRBV12-4
j_call: TRBJ2-7
clone_size: NA
d_call: NA
cdr3_aa: CASSFGGIQVEQYF
cdr3_nt: TGTGCCAGCAGTTTTGGGGGGATTCAAGTGGAGCAGTACTTC

v_call: TRBV7-2
j_call: TRBJ2-4
clone_size: NA
d_call: NA
cdr3_aa: CASSLVLGVYIQYF
cdr3_nt: TGTGCCAGCAGCTTGGTCCTCGGAGTGTACATTCAGTACTTC

v_call: TRBV19
j_call: TRBJ1-1
clone_size: NA
d_call: NA
cdr3_aa: CASSGGRGTEAFF
cdr3_nt: TGTGCCAGTAGTGGGGGGCGCGGCACTGAAGCTTTCTTT

v_call: TRBV20-1
j_call: TRBJ1-5
clone_size: NA
d_call: NA
cdr3_aa: CSVATAFSNQPQHF
cdr3_nt: TGCAGTGTCGCGACAGCCTTTAGCAATCAGCCCCAGCATTTT

v_call: TRBV20-1
j_call: TRBJ2-1
clone_size: many
d_call: TRBD2
cdr3_aa: CSARTLLAGGPHEQFF
cdr3_nt: TGCAGTGCTAGAACCCTTCTAGCGGGGGGGCCACATGAGCAGTTCTTC

v_call: TRBV10-3
j_call: TRBJ1-5
clone_size: few
d_call: NA
cdr3_aa: CAISGESNQPQHF
cdr3_nt: TGTGCCATCAGTGGGGAGAGCAATCAGCCCCAGCATTTT

v_call: TRBV20-1
j_call: TRBJ2-1
clone_size: NA
d_call: TRBD2
cdr3_aa: CSAPRLAGGWRDEQFF
cdr3_nt: TGCAGTGCTCCCCGACTAGCGGGGGGGTGGCGTGATGAGCAGTTCTTC

v_call: TRBV5-4
j_call: TRBJ2-1
clone_size: NA
d_call: NA
cdr3_aa: CASTLGGGAYNEQFF
cdr3_nt: TGTGCCAGCACCCTGGGAGGGGGGGCCTACAATGAGCAGTTCTTC

v_call: TRBV4-1
j_call: TRBJ2-1
clone_size: few
d_call: NA
cdr3_aa: CASSQAGLGGNEQFF
cdr3_nt: TGCGCCAGCAGCCAAGCTGGACTAGGGGGGAATGAGCAGTTCTTC

v_call: TRBV5-1
j_call: TRBJ2-1
clone_size: NA
d_call: TRBD1
cdr3_aa: CASSKGQGDDEQFF
cdr3_nt: TGCGCCAGCAGCAAGGGACAGGGGGACGATGAGCAGTTCTTC

v_call: TRBV10-2
j_call: TRBJ2-1
clone_size: many
d_call: TRBD1
cdr3_aa: CASSATGTGSSYNEQFF
cdr3_nt: TGCGCCAGCAGTGCTACAGGGACAGGGAGCTCCTACAATGAGCAGTTCTTC

v_call: TRBV6-1
j_call: TRBJ2-1
clone_size: NA
d_call: NA
cdr3_aa: CASSEVGLTYNEQFF
cdr3_nt: TGTGCCAGCAGTGAAGTGGGGCTGACCTACAATGAGCAGTTCTTC

v_call: TRBV20-1
j_call: TRBJ2-1
clone_size: many
d_call: TRBD1
cdr3_aa: CSANGQGNEQFF
cdr3_nt: TGCAGTGCAAACGGACAGGGCAATGAGCAGTTCTTC

v_call: TRBV20-1
j_call: TRBJ2-3
clone_size: few
d_call: NA
cdr3_aa: CSAPFGGASSDTQYF
cdr3_nt: TGCAGTGCCCCCTTTGGGGGGGCCAGTTCAGATACGCAGTATTTT

v_call: TRBV12-3/TRBV12-4
j_call: TRBJ1-5
clone_size: many
d_call: NA
cdr3_aa: CASSAARVVQPQHF
cdr3_nt: TGTGCCAGCAGTGCCGCCAGGGTGGTTCAGCCCCAGCATTTT

v_call: TRBV20-1
j_call: TRBJ2-7
clone_size: many
d_call: NA
cdr3_aa: CSARVSPGAYEQYF
cdr3_nt: TGCAGTGCTAGAGTTTCCCCCGGCGCCTACGAGCAGTACTTC

v_call: TRBV20-1
j_call: TRBJ2-5
clone_size: NA
d_call: NA
cdr3_aa: CSARRELYQETQYF
cdr3_nt: TGCAGTGCTCGCAGGGAGCTTTACCAAGAGACCCAGTACTTC

v_call: TRBV7-8
j_call: TRBJ1-1
clone_size: many
d_call: TRBD1
cdr3_aa: CASSQDRGAEAFF
cdr3_nt: TGTGCCAGCAGCCAGGACAGGGGAGCTGAAGCTTTCTTT

v_call: TRBV27
j_call: TRBJ1-5
clone_size: NA
d_call: NA
cdr3_aa: CASSLTGPSNQPQHF
cdr3_nt: TGTGCCAGCAGTTTGACGGGCCCTAGCAATCAGCCCCAGCATTTT

v_call: TRBV5-6
j_call: TRBJ2-7
clone_size: NA
d_call: TRBD2
cdr3_aa: CASSSLAGPDYEQYF
cdr3_nt: TGTGCCAGCAGCTCATTAGCGGGACCGGACTACGAGCAGTACTTC

v_call: TRBV20-1
j_call: TRBJ2-1
clone_size: NA
d_call: TRBD2
cdr3_aa: CSARDWTSGYEQFF
cdr3_nt: TGCAGTGCTAGAGACTGGACTAGCGGGTATGAGCAGTTCTTC

v_call: TRBV7-9
j_call: TRBJ2-7
clone_size: NA
d_call: TRBD1
cdr3_aa: CASSPRGRSHWGYEQYF
cdr3_nt: TGTGCCAGCAGCCCCAGGGGGCGGTCTCACTGGGGCTACGAGCAGTACTTC